This T cell receptor (beta chain) came from a study of shared clonotypes between healthy human individuals. Repertoires were generated with immunoSEQ multiplex PCR, while TCRdb's copy carries only in-frame clones and drops some. The sample holds about 670,000 clones; about three quarters are singletons and the top ten take about 1.7%. This CDR3 spans 15 amino acids. Trimming pared 2 bases from V and 7 bases from J, leaving 17 bases between. Germline CDR1 LNHDA, CDR2 SQIVND (reference sequence). The sequence was collected from a woman aged 25 to 39 in good health. The sample consisted of memory CD4+ T cells sorted from blood. The sample's subset: CD45RA-negative fraction. The chain has TRBV19 and TRBJ2-5, with D possibly being TRBD1 (5 bases). For the CDR3, the DNA is TGTGCCAGTAGTATAAACGCCCGGACGCAGGGGACCCAGTACTTC. Its translation is CASSINARTQGTQYF.